This TCR beta chain appears in the sequencing data of a study of T cell responses to AZD1222 COVID-19 vaccine. The protocol was immunoSEQ multiplex PCR, while the TCRdb copy is restricted to in-frame clones and leaves out a portion. The data hold 100,000 to 150,000 clones, with 65% to 90% observed a single time. V was pared by 5 bases and J by 0 bases, with 7 bases of the junction left unmatched. Germline lookup yields CDR1 SGHAT and CDR2 FQNNGV. The CDR3 spans 17 residues. This clone showed up just once. This sequence joins TRBV11-2 and TRBJ2-4; 10 nucleotides agree with TRBD1. This sequence was found in an adult in good health. The source material was peripheral blood, sampled on day 0 of AZD1222 vaccination. CDR3 amino acids: CASSQVDRGLAKNIQYF. The CDR3 nucleotides read TGTGCCAGCAGCCAAGTTGACAGGGGGCTAGCCAAAAACATTCAGTACTTC.